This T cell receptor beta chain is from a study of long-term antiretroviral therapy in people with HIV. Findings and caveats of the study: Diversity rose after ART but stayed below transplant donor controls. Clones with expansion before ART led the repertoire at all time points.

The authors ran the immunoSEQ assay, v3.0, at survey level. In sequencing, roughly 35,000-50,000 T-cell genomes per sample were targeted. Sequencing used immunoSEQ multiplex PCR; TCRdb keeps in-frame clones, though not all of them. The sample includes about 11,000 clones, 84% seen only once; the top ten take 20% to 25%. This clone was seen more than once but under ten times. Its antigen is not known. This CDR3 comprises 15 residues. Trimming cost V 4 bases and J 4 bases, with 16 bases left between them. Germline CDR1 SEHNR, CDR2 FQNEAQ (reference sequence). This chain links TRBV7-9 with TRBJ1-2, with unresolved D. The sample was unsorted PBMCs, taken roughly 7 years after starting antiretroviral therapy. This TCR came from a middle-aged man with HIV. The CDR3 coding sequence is TGTGCCAGCAGCTCTTCCTCTGTGCAAGCCTATGGCTACACCTTC. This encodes CASSSSSVQAYGYTF.